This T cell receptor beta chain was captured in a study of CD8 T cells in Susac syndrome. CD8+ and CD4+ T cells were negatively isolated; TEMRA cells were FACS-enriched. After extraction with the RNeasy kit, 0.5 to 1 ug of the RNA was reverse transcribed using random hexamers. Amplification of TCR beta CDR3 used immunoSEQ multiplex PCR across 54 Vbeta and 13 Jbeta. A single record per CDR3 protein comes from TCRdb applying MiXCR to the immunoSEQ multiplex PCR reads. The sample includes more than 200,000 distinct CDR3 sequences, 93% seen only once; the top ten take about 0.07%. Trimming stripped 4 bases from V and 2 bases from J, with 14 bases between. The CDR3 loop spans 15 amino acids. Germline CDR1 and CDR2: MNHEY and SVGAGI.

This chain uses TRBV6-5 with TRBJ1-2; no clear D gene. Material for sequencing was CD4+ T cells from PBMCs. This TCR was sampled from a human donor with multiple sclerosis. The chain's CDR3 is CASSSQWAGNYGYTF. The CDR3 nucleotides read TGTGCCAGCAGTTCCCAGTGGGCCGGGAACTATGGCTACACCTTC.